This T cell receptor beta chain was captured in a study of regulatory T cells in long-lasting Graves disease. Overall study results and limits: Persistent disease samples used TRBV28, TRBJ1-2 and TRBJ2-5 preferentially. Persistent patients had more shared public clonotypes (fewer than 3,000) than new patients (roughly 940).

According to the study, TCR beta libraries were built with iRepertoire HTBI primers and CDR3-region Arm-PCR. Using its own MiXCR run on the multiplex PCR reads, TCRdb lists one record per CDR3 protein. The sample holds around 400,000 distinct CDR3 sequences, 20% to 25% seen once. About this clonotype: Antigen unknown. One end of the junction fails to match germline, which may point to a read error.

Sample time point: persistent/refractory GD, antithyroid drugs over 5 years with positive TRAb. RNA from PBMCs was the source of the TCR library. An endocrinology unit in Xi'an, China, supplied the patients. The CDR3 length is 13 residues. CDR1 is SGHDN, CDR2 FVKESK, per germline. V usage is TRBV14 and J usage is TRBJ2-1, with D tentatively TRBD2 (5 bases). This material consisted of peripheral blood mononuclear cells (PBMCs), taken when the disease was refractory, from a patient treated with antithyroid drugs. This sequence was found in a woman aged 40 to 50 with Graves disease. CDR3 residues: CASSGRSYHEQFF. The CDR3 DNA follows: TGTGCCAGCAGCGGGAGAAGCTACCATGAGCAGTTCTTC.